This T cell receptor beta chain comes out of a study of technical replicates of blood from four donors. V gave up 1 base and J gave up 1 base, with 5 bases separating them. Germline CDR1 is SGHDN and CDR2 is FVKESK. This CDR3 region has 14 residues. Using immunoSEQ multiplex PCR, the repertoire was profiled, and TCRdb retains in-frame clones only, with some absent. Of more than 80,000 clones detected, 85% to 95% appear once; the ten largest clones hold 0.34%. The genes are TRBV14 and TRBJ1-3, with D possibly TRBD1 on 5 matching bases. Sequencing input: T cells isolated from PBMCs. The sequence was obtained from a human donor in good health. The CDR3 spells CASSQAGSGNTIYF. The CDR3 DNA reads as TGTGCCAGCAGCCAAGCAGGGTCTGGAAACACCATATATTTT. The full variable domain, its missing parts supplied by reference TRBV14 and TRBJ1-3, is EAGVTQFPSHSVIEKGQTVTLRCDPISGHDNLYWYRRVMGKEIKFLLHFVKESKQDESGMPNNRFLAERTGGTYSTLKVQPAELEDSGVYFCASSQAGSGNTIYFGEGSWLTVV.